This T cell receptor beta chain was identified in a study of T cells in Graves' hyperthyroidism and ophthalmopathy. This clonotype occurred many times. The antigen is not known. Germline V lookup: CDR1 MNHEY, CDR2 SVGEGT. The CDR3 covers 17 residues. Germline trimming cut 6 bases from V and 0 bases from J; bases unmatched to any gene: 9. Findings and caveats of the study: Prediction of ophthalmopathy progression came a median approximately 7 months pre-onset. Blood shared most expanded thyroid clonotypes above 0.001.

Amplified TCR beta CDR3 regions derived from RNA transcripts. RT-PCR in the first round (using the HTBI primer set) targeted the TCR CDR3. MiXCR was run by TCRdb on the multiplex PCR reads, yielding one entry per CDR3 protein. The sample has about 560,000 distinct CDR3 sequences, approximately 14% seen once; the top ten hold approximately 7%. Those with hyperthyroidism were 18 to 65 years old, newly diagnosed, and ill for under 2 months. Clinical symptoms, serum thyroxine and TRAb, thyroid ultrasound and orbital computed tomography were used for the diagnoses. V gene TRBV6-2 or TRBV6-3 combines with J gene TRBJ2-3, with 10 bases fitting TRBD2. Specimen: blood. This TCR came from a woman between 25 and 40 years old with Graves' hyperthyroidism. CDR3 sequence reads: CASSLKREGLSTDTQYF. The CDR3 DNA reads as TGTGCCAGCAGCCTAAAGCGGGAGGGTCTAAGCACAGATACGCAGTATTTT.